The table lists the clone carrying this T cell receptor beta chain with many counts. The data stem from a study of T cells of healthy individuals. TCRdb re-called the 5' RACE reads with MiXCR, one entry per CDR3 protein. The data hold approximately 100,000 distinct CDR3 sequences, with approximately 15% observed a single time. This CDR3 is built from 14 residues. The V and J ends lost 9 bases and 4 bases respectively, with 18 bases between them. The germline gives CDR1 MNHNS, CDR2 SASEGT. The clonotype comes from a human donor in good health. The chain combines TRBV6-1 with TRBJ1-2, with D uncertain. This CDR3 is CASSLHETFYGYTF. CDR3 nucleotide sequence: TGTGCCAGTTCCTTGCACGAGACGTTCTATGGCTACACCTTC.